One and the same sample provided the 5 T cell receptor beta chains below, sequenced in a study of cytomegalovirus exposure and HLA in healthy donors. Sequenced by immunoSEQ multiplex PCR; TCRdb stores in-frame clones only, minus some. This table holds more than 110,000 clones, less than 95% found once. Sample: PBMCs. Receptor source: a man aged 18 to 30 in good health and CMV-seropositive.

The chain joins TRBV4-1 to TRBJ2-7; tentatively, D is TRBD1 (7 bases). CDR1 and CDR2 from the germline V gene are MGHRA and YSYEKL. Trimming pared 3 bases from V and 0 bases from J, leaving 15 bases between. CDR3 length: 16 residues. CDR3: CASSQGGRGTSYEQYF. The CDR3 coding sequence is TGCGCCAGCAGCCAGGGGGGCAGGGGGACCTCCTACGAGCAGTACTTC.

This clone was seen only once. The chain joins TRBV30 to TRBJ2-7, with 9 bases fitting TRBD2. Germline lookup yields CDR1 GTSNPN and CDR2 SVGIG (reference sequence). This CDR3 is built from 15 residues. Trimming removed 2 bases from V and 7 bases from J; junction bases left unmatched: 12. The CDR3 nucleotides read TGTGCCTGGAGTAGGCTAGCGGGACCCTTTGGGGAGCAGTACTTC. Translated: CAWSRLAGPFGEQYF.

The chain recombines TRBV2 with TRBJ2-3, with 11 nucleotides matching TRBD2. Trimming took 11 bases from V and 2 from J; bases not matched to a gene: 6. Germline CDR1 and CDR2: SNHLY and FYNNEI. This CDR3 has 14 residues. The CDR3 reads CAGGTSGFTDTQYF. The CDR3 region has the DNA TGTGCCGGCGGGACTAGCGGCTTCACAGATACGCAGTATTTT. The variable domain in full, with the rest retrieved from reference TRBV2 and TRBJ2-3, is EPEVTQTPSHQVTQMGQEVILRCVPISNHLYFYWYRQILGQKVEFLVSFYNNEISEKSEIFDDQFSVERPDGSNFTLKIRSTKLEDSAMYFCAGGTSGFTDTQYFGPGTRLTVL.

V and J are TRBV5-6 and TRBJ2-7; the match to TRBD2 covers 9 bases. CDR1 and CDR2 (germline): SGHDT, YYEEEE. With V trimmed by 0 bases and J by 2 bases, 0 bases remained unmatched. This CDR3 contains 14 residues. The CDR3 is CASSLASGAYEQYF. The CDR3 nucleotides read TGTGCCAGCAGCTTGGCTAGCGGGGCCTACGAGCAGTACTTC.

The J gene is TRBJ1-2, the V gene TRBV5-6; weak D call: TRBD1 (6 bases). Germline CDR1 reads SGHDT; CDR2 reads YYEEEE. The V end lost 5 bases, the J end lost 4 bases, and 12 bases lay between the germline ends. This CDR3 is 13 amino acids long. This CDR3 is CASREQGAYGYTF. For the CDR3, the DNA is TGTGCCAGCAGGGAACAGGGAGCCTATGGCTACACCTTC. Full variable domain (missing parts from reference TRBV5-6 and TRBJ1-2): DAGVTQSPTHLIKTRGQQVTLRCSPKSGHDTVSWYQQALGQGPQFIFQYYEEEERQRGNFPDRFSGHQFPNYSSELNVNALLLGDSALYLCASREQGAYGYTFGSGTRLTVV.